This T cell receptor (beta chain) was retrieved from a study of T-cell memory formation after mild COVID-19. As regards this clonotype: At one end, the junction sequence differs from germline, possibly due to a read error.

Each CDR3 protein is one row after TCRdb ran MiXCR on the 5' RACE reads. The data contain about 500,000 distinct CDR3 sequences, roughly 22% of them singletons. The CDR3 loop spans 15 amino acids. Germline CDR1 SSHAT, CDR2 FNYEAQ (reference sequence). The specimen sequenced was PBMCs or a T cell subset sorted from them (not recorded which). This receptor was identified in an adult woman who had mild COVID-19 (a few samples of this study predate the infection). Cell type and time point are not known. The V call is TRBV7-7, the J call TRBJ2-1; the match to TRBD2 covers 9 bases. Here the CDR3 DNA reads TGTGCTAGCAGCTTAGGGCTAGCGGGGATGAATGAGCAGTTCTTC. This encodes CASSLGLAGMNEQFF.